Sequencing of this TCR beta chain was carried out in a study of CD8 T cells in Susac syndrome. Points on this clonotype: Its antigen is not identified.

About 0.45 to 1 ug RNA was reverse transcribed with random hexamers. Across 54 Vbeta and 13 Jbeta, TCR beta CDR3 was amplified with immunoSEQ multiplex PCR. TCRdb analysed the immunoSEQ multiplex PCR reads with MiXCR anew, one entry per CDR3 protein. The data contain some 100,000 distinct CDR3 sequences, 95% of them singletons. The V end was cut by 5 bases, the J end by 0 bases, with 13 bases between. The CDR3 length is 15 residues. Germline loops: CDR1 SGHVS, CDR2 FQNEAQ. Study-wide points: The greatest CD8+ clonal expansion in Susac occurred in TEMRA cells and in active patients.

TEMRA cells were FACS-enriched, unlike CD8+ and CD4+ T cells, which were negatively isolated. V and J are TRBV7-8 and TRBJ1-1; TRBD1 might be the D (6 bases). Sequenced sample: CD8+ T cells from PBMCs. The TCR comes from a human donor with Susac syndrome. CDR3 protein: CASSPAGALNTEAFF. The CDR3 nucleotides are TGTGCCAGCAGCCCAGCAGGGGCGCTGAACACTGAAGCTTTCTTT.